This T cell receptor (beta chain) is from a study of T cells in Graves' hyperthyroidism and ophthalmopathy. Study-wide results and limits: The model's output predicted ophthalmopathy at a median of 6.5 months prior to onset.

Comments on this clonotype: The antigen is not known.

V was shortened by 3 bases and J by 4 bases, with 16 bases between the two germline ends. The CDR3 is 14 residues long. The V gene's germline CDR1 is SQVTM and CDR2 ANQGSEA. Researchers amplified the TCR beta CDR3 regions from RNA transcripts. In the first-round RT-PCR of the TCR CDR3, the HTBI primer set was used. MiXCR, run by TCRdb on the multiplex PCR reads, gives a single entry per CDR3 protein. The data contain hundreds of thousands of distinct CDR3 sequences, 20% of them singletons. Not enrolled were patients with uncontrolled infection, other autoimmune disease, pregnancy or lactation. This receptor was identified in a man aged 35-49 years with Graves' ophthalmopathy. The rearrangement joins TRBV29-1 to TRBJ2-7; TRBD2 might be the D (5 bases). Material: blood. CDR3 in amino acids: CSVESDFGAYEQYF. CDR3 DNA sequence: TGCAGCGTTGAGTCGGACTTTGGTGCGTACGAGCAGTACTTC.